Detailed here is one TCR beta chain. CDR3 size: 13 residues. CDR1 and CDR2 from the germline V gene are SGHNT and YYREEE (reference sequence). V was clipped by 4 bases and J by 8 bases, with 12 bases between them. This sample is drawn from a study of blood T cell repertoires in COVID-19. Study background: Acute-phase and convalescent COVID-19 samples originated in the United States, Italy and Spain.

How the authors handled the data: Amplification of reference gene primers was used by the study to estimate nucleated cell counts. Assay: immunoSEQ multiplex PCR; the TCRdb copy retains only in-frame clones and omits some. That table furnishes V, J and clone size, whereas the DNA furnished D and trimming. Of roughly 120,000 clones in the sample, roughly 88% were seen once. V is TRBV5-4 and J is TRBJ1-4, with D possibly matching TRBD1 (5 bases). This TCR was sampled from a woman in her 70s who had recovered from COVID-19. The specimen sequenced was peripheral blood. The CDR3: CASSGGVQEKLFF. The CDR3, as DNA: TGTGCCAGCAGCGGAGGGGTCCAAGAAAAACTGTTTTTT.